These 23 T cell receptor beta chains were all obtained from the same sample, sequenced in a study of blood T cell repertoires in COVID-19. The repertoire was sequenced with immunoSEQ multiplex PCR; TCRdb's copy has only in-frame clones and lacks some. The table shows a few hundred thousand clones, with approximately 88% occurring only once. Sample: peripheral blood. The receptor source for this set is a woman in her sixties or seventies with COVID-19, enrolled during active disease.

This clone is a singleton in its sample. The chain recombines TRBV6-5 with TRBJ2-1; TRBD2 might be the D (6 bases). Germline CDR1 and CDR2: MNHEY and SVGAGI. This CDR3 contains 14 residues. V lost 6 bases and J lost 0, with 9 bases in between. The CDR3 spells CASRVGSSYNEQFF. The CDR3 coding sequence is TGTGCCAGCAGGGTCGGGAGCTCCTACAATGAGCAGTTCTTC.

The J gene is TRBJ2-2, the V gene TRBV19, with D maybe TRBD2 (5 bases). Germline values: CDR1 LNHDA, CDR2 SQIVND (reference sequence). V dropped 7 bases and J dropped 3 bases, with 12 bases sitting between them. The CDR3 runs 14 residues. CDR3 sequence (DNA): TGTGCCAGTAAATGGGCCGGGGACACCGGGGAGCTGTTTTTT. It encodes CASKWAGDTGELFF.

This rearrangement joins TRBV11-3 to TRBJ2-5; TRBD2 aligns across 8 bases. Germline trimming cut 4 bases from V and 2 bases from J; bases unmatched to any gene: 6. CDR1 is SGHNT and CDR2 is YENEEA in the germline V gene. The CDR3 length is 15 residues. The CDR3 DNA reads TGTGCCAGCAGCTCCCGGGGGGGTGGGCAAGAGACCCAGTACTTC. Amino acids: CASSSRGGGQETQYF.

The rearrangement joins TRBV6-6 to TRBJ2-1; TRBD2 might be the D (5 bases). The CDR3 consists of 15 residues. The germline V gene has CDR1 MNHNY and CDR2 SVGAGI (reference sequence). Trimming took 0 bases from V and 0 from J, leaving 6 bases between them. The CDR3 region has the DNA TGTGCCAGCAGTTACTCGGGAGACTCCTACAATGAGCAGTTCTTC. Its protein is CASSYSGDSYNEQFF.

J is TRBJ1-3 and V is TRBV6-5; D is unclear. CDR3 size: 16 residues. Germline V gives CDR1 MNHEY, CDR2 SVGAGI. Trimming left V 2 bases short and J 0 bases short, with 11 bases between. The CDR3: CASSYLRRSSGNTIYF. In DNA, the CDR3 is TGTGCCAGCAGTTACCTCAGGAGGAGCTCTGGAAACACCATATATTTT.

CDR3 sequence (DNA): TGTGCCAGCAGTGAAGCGGGCGGGGGCGCGGATGGCTACACCTTC. It translates to CASSEAGGGADGYTF. V gene TRBV6-1 combines with J gene TRBJ1-2; possible D gene TRBD1, 6 bases. The germline V gene has CDR1 MNHNS and CDR2 SASEGT. The CDR3 loop spans 15 amino acids. V was cut by 0 bases and J by 6 bases, with 14 bases left in between.

The chain employs TRBV19 and TRBJ1-2; 8 bases are shared with TRBD1. CDR1 is LNHDA, CDR2 SQIVND, per germline (reference sequence). The length of the CDR3 is 13 residues. The junction had 5 bases not matched to a gene; V was cut back by 3 bases and J by 8 bases. DNA of the CDR3: TGTGCCAGTAGTATGGGACAGGTCGGAGGCTACACCTTC. The encoded protein is CASSMGQVGGYTF.

CDR3 coding DNA: TGTGCCAGCAGTTTCATTCGGACAGGGTGGATGAACACTGAAGCTTTCTTT. Amino acid sequence: CASSFIRTGWMNTEAFF. This chain uses TRBV28 with TRBJ1-1, with TRBD1 matching over 8 bases. Unmatched junction bases numbered 9, after V lost 3 bases and J lost 0 bases. The CDR3 has 17 amino acids. CDR1 is MDHEN and CDR2 is SYDVKM in the germline V gene.

DNA for the CDR3: TGTGCCAGTAGTGAGGGCGGGGGTGTCAATCAGCCCCAGCATTTT. Translation gives CASSEGGGVNQPQHF. The chain links TRBV19 to TRBJ1-5, with D possibly TRBD1 on 5 matching bases. V was clipped by 5 bases and J by 3 bases, with 14 bases between them. The CDR3 runs to 15 residues. Germline V lookup: CDR1 LNHDA, CDR2 SQIVND (reference sequence).

The V gene is TRBV5-8, the J gene TRBJ1-5; 7 bases align to TRBD1. The V gene end was trimmed by 3 bases and the J gene end by 6 bases; junction bases not matched to a gene: 6. The CDR3 runs to 14 residues. CDR1 and CDR2 from the germline V gene are SGHTS and YDEGEE. CDR3 sequence (DNA): TGTGCCAGCAGCTGGAATGCAGGGGGTCAGCCCCAGCATTTT. The encoded protein is CASSWNAGGQPQHF.

The chain couples TRBV9 to TRBJ1-2; D possibly corresponds to TRBD1 (6 bases). Germline V gives CDR1 SGDLS, CDR2 YYNGEE. Trimming pared 3 bases from V and 7 bases from J, leaving 16 bases between. The CDR3 extends over 14 amino acids. CDR3 sequence reads: CASSGGGRYSGYTF. The DNA of the CDR3 is TGTGCCAGCAGCGGCGGGGGGCGGTATAGTGGCTACACCTTC. The whole variable domain, filled in from reference TRBV9 and TRBJ1-2, reads DSGVTQTPKHLITATGQRVTLRCSPRSGDLSVYWYQQSLDQGLQFLIQYYNGEERAKGNILERFSAQQFPDLHSELNLSSLELGDSALYFCASSGGGRYSGYTFGSGTRLTVV.

The chain recombines TRBV19 with TRBJ2-1; 10 positions agree with TRBD2. Trimming at V came to 7 bases and at J to 3 bases, leaving 9 bases not matched to a gene. In germline, CDR1 is LNHDA, CDR2 SQIVND (reference sequence). The CDR3 totals 16 residues. The CDR3 region has the DNA TGTGCCAGTACTCATGGGACTAGCGTAAACTACAATGAGCAGTTCTTC. Translated, it gives CASTHGTSVNYNEQFF.

This chain connects TRBV28 to TRBJ1-1; D gene uncertain. Trimming took 8 bases from V and 1 from J, leaving 5 bases between them. The germline V gene encodes CDR1 MDHEN and CDR2 SYDVKM. This CDR3 has 11 amino acids. Here the CDR3 reads CASEGNTEAFF. CDR3 coding DNA: TGTGCCAGCGAGGGGAACACTGAAGCTTTCTTT.

V gene TRBV5-1 combines with J gene TRBJ1-1, with D perhaps TRBD1 (6 bases). The V and J ends lost 2 bases and 5 bases respectively, with 13 bases between them. The CDR3 sequence is 14 residues long. Germline CDR1 SGHRS, CDR2 YFSETQ. The CDR3: CASSFGGHGTEAFF. CDR3 nucleotide sequence: TGCGCCAGCAGCTTCGGGGGGCATGGGACTGAAGCTTTCTTT.

V is TRBV6-4 and J is TRBJ2-1; 11 bases map to TRBD2. With 5 bases clipped from V and 5 bases from J, the junction kept 8 bases outside the gene matches. There are 16 residues in the CDR3. Per germline, CDR1 MRHNA and CDR2 SNTAGT. The CDR3 here is CASSPSVGLADNEQFF. Written as DNA, the CDR3 is TGTGCCAGCAGTCCCTCCGTGGGACTAGCGGACAATGAGCAGTTCTTC.

This chain connects TRBV6-6 to TRBJ2-7; D may be TRBD2 (5 bases). CDR1 and CDR2 (germline): MNHNY, SVGAGI (reference sequence). V was cut by 6 bases and J by 1 base, with 7 bases left in between. CDR3 length: 12 amino acids. The CDR3 is CASREASYEQYF. CDR3 sequence (DNA): TGTGCCAGCAGGGAGGCTTCCTACGAGCAGTACTTC.

This clone has only one observation. The chain employs TRBV7-2 and TRBJ2-1; 7 bases fit TRBD2. Germline CDR1 reads SGHTA; CDR2 reads FQGNSA. This CDR3 is built from 15 residues. Unmatched junction bases numbered 5, after V lost 5 bases and J lost 1 base. CDR3 region: CASSAPGLSYNEQFF. The CDR3 nucleotides are TGTGCCAGCAGCGCCCCGGGACTATCCTACAATGAGCAGTTCTTC. The complete variable domain, with remaining parts taken from reference TRBV7-2 and TRBJ2-1, reads GAGVSQSPSNKVTEKGKDVELRCDPISGHTALYWYRQSLGQGLEFLIYFQGNSAPDKSGLPSDRFSAERTGGSVSTLTIQRTQQEDSAVYLCASSAPGLSYNEQFFGPGTRLTVL.

V and J are TRBV29-1 and TRBJ1-2, with no clear D. CDR3 size: 12 residues. V was pared by 4 bases and J by 4 bases, with 10 bases between. CDR1 is SQVTM, CDR2 ANQGSEA, per germline. The CDR3 loop is CSVGSGSYGYTF. For the CDR3, the DNA is TGCAGCGTTGGTTCTGGGAGCTATGGCTACACCTTC.

V and J are TRBV11-2 and TRBJ2-3; 12 bases line up with TRBD1. J was trimmed by 6 bases and V by 4 bases; bases with no gene match: 11. Germline V gives CDR1 SGHAT, CDR2 FQNNGV. CDR3 length: 17 amino acids. CDR3 bases: TGTGCCAGCAGCTCGGGCGGGACAGGGGGCATGTCCGATACGCAGTATTTT. As protein: CASSSGGTGGMSDTQYF.

The rearrangement uses TRBV19 and TRBJ1-5; TRBD1 agrees at 10 bases. This CDR3 spans 17 amino acids. Losses at the gene ends were 3 bases for V and 4 bases for J; bases not matched to a gene: 9. The germline V gene has CDR1 LNHDA and CDR2 SQIVND (reference sequence). The CDR3 loop reads CASSIRTMGQGNQPQHF. Written as DNA, the CDR3 is TGTGCCAGTAGTATCCGGACAATGGGACAGGGGAATCAGCCCCAGCATTTT.

J is TRBJ1-1 and V is TRBV27, with unresolved D. Germline V lookup: CDR1 MNHEY, CDR2 SMNVEV (reference sequence). CDR3 size: 13 residues. V lost 9 bases, J lost 1 base, and 12 bases lay in between. This CDR3 reads CASGRVPNTEAFF. CDR3 nucleotides: TGTGCCAGTGGCCGGGTACCGAACACTGAAGCTTTCTTT.

The J gene is TRBJ1-1, the V gene TRBV20-1; D is undetermined. This CDR3 has 14 amino acids. V gave up 3 bases and J gave up 4 bases, with 15 bases separating them. In germline, CDR1 is DFQATT, CDR2 SNEGSKA (reference sequence). Here the CDR3 reads CSASPPRGLTEAFF. The CDR3 region has the DNA TGCAGTGCTAGTCCCCCCCGAGGACTCACTGAAGCTTTCTTT.

The chain couples TRBV28 to TRBJ1-5; D is uncertain. The CDR3 has 16 amino acids. V was shortened by 3 bases and J by 0 bases, with 12 bases between the two germline ends. Per the germline V gene, CDR1 is MDHEN and CDR2 is SYDVKM. The CDR3 is CASSFGSVYSNQPQHF. CDR3 in DNA: TGTGCCAGCAGTTTCGGGTCAGTCTATAGCAATCAGCCCCAGCATTTT.